This T cell receptor beta chain stems from a study of blood T cell repertoires in COVID-19. CDR3 length equals 13 residues. Germline V gene lookup returns CDR1 SEHNR and CDR2 FQNEAQ (reference sequence). Trimming removed 6 bases from V and 3 bases from J, with 11 bases in between. Profiling relied on immunoSEQ multiplex PCR, and the TCRdb table lists in-frame clones only, not all of them. The table records around 300,000 clones, approximately 89% of them present only once. The source material was PBMCs or T cells enriched from blood (not recorded which). This sequence joins TRBV7-9 and TRBJ1-1; a possible D gene is TRBD1 (6 bases). The receptor was derived from a woman younger than 35 who had recovered from COVID-19. The CDR3 loop is CASSISGDTEAFF. In DNA, the CDR3 is TGTGCCAGCAGTATCTCAGGGGACACTGAAGCTTTCTTT. Looking up the rest from reference TRBV7-9 and TRBJ1-1 gives the full variable domain: DTGVSQNPRHKITKRGQNVTFRCDPISEHNRLYWYRQTLGQGPEFLTYFQNEAQLEKSRLLSDRFSAERPKGSFSTLEIQRTEQGDSAMYLCASSISGDTEAFFGQGTRLTVV.